Following are 3 T cell receptor beta chains from one sample sequenced in a study of CD8+ T cells in alopecia areata. Following RNA extraction, reverse transcription yielded cDNA that acted as the sequencing template. The method was immunoSEQ multiplex PCR; TCRdb's version includes in-frame clones alone and lacks a portion of them. The data show some 190,000 clones, under 70% seen once. Treatment specified: oral pan-JAK inhibitor, 5-10 mg twice daily. This sample comprised CD4+ T cells sorted from blood, obtained at week 44, from a patient treated with tofacitinib. The receptors originated from a human donor with alopecia areata.

V usage is TRBV10-3 and J usage is TRBJ2-1, with TRBD2 as a possible D gene (6 bases). The V end was cut by 8 bases, the J end by 6 bases, with 14 bases between. The CDR3 totals 13 residues. Germline V lookup: CDR1 ENHRY, CDR2 SYGVKD. CDR3 in DNA: TGTGCCATCTACGGTAGCGGACTCAATGAGCAGTTCTTC. Residues: CAIYGSGLNEQFF.

This clone has more than one count but fewer than ten. This chain links TRBV6-1 with TRBJ1-5; possible D gene TRBD1, 6 bases. The CDR3 sequence is 13 residues long. Between the trimmed V and J ends, which lost 8 bases and 4 bases, there was a span of 12 bases. Germline V gene sequence: CDR1 MNHNS, CDR2 SASEGT. The CDR3, as DNA: TGTGCCAGCTTACTACAGGGAAATCAGCCCCAGCATTTT. As protein: CASLLQGNQPQHF.

This clone was detected only a few times. The J gene is TRBJ2-1, the V gene TRBV9, with 7 nucleotides matching TRBD1. CDR3 size: 15 residues. The ends lost 3 bases at V and 0 bases at J; junction bases unmatched: 3. Germline assignment: CDR1 SGDLS and CDR2 YYNGEE. CDR3 DNA: TGTGCCAGCAGCGAGGGGGCCAGCTCCTACAATGAGCAGTTCTTC. It specifies CASSEGASSYNEQFF. The full variable domain, with the rest looked up from reference TRBV9 and TRBJ2-1, is DSGVTQTPKHLITATGQRVTLRCSPRSGDLSVYWYQQSLDQGLQFLIQYYNGEERAKGNILERFSAQQFPDLHSELNLSSLELGDSALYFCASSEGASSYNEQFFGPGTRLTVL.